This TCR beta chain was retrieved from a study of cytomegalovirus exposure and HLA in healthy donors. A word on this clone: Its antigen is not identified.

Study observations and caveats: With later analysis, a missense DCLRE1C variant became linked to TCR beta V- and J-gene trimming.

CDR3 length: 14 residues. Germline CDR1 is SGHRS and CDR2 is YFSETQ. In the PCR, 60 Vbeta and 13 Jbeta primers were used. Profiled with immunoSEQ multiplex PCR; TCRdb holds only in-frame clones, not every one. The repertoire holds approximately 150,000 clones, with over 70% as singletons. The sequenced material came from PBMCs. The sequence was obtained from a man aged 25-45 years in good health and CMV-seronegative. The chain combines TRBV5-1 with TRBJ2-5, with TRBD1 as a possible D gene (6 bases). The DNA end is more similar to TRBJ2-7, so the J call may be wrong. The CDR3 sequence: CASSFGVRGYEQYF. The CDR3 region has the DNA TGCGCCAGCAGCTTCGGGGTCAGGGGCTACGAGCAGTACTTC.